Listed below are T cell receptor beta chains from one sample, sequenced in a study of breast tumors, draining lymph nodes, adjacent tissues. TCRdb processed the multiplex PCR reads anew with MiXCR; each CDR3 protein has one entry. The sample holds under 350,000 distinct CDR3 sequences; roughly 31% are singletons and the top ten take around 1%. Sample: axillary lymph node tissue. These receptors came from a female donor with breast cancer. Some clones in this sample may be carry-over from other donors' samples. CDR3s include the opening cysteine and the closing phenylalanine or tryptophan. A D gene is named only where the DNA matches it firmly. Some rows mark clone size as missing; the rest say once, few, many or name a class of expanded clone.

D: TRBD1
size: many
J: TRBJ1-2
V: TRBV24-1
DNA: TGTGCCACCAGTGGAACCGGGACAGGACCTAAAAATCGATATGGCTACACCTTC
CDR3: CATSGTGTGPKNRYGYTF

D: .
size: once
J: TRBJ2-2
V: TRBV5-5
DNA: TGTGCCAGCAGCTCAGGGGTGACCACCGGGGAGCCGTTTTTT
CDR3: CASSSGVTTGEPFF

D: .
size: many
J: TRBJ2-3
V: TRBV29-1
DNA: TGCAGCGCCTCCGGGACCCTACTTACAGATACGCAGTATTTT
CDR3: CSASGTLLTDTQYF

D: .
size: many
J: TRBJ2-7
V: TRBV6-5
DNA: TGTGCCAGCAGTTCCCTATCGACTAGTGCCGAGCAGTACTTC
CDR3: CASSSLSTSAEQYF

D: TRBD2
size: many
J: TRBJ2-7
V: TRBV20-1
DNA: TGCAGTGCTAGAGATAGCGGGGGGAGGGCGTCCTACGAGCAGTACTTC
CDR3: CSARDSGGRASYEQYF

D: .
size: .
J: TRBJ2-7
V: TRBV6-2/TRBV6-3
DNA: TGTGCCAGCAGTACGGATTTGGGAGGCTACGAGCAGTACTTC
CDR3: CASSTDLGGYEQYF

D: .
size: .
J: TRBJ2-5
V: TRBV6-5
DNA: TGTGCCAGCAGTTATCTCCCAGGGTCAGAGGCCCAGTACTTC
CDR3: CASSYLPGSEAQYF

D: .
size: many
J: TRBJ2-7
V: TRBV5-1
DNA: TGCGCCAGCAGCCCGGGGACGGCTAGCTACGAGCAGTACTTC
CDR3: CASSPGTASYEQYF

D: .
size: .
J: TRBJ1-4
V: TRBV25-1
DNA: TGTGCCAGCAGCGTCTTTGGCCCCAACTCTGAAAAACTGTTTTTT
CDR3: CASSVFGPNSEKLFF

D: .
size: .
J: TRBJ2-1
V: TRBV9
DNA: TGTGCCGGCAGCCCCCGAAAAAAAAGCGGAATAAGTCCCGAAACCTACAATGAGCAGTTCTTC
CDR3: CAGSPRKKSGISPETYNEQFF

D: .
size: many
J: TRBJ2-2
V: TRBV19
DNA: TGTGCCAGTAGCCAACAGGGAATCACCGGGGAGCTGTTTTTT
CDR3: CASSQQGITGELFF

D: TRBD2
size: many
J: TRBJ2-7
V: TRBV10-1
DNA: TGCGCCAGGGGGCGGGGGGGACGGCACGAGCAGTACTTC
CDR3: CARGRGGRHEQYF

D: .
size: .
J: TRBJ1-4
V: TRBV20-1
DNA: TGCAGTGCTAGCGCAGGGTCTAATGAAAACCTCTTTTTT
CDR3: CSASAGSNENLFF

D: TRBD2
size: many
J: TRBJ2-3
V: TRBV5-4
DNA: TGTGCCAGCAGCTTGGAACTAGCGCGGGCTAGCACAGATACGCAGTATTTT
CDR3: CASSLELARASTDTQYF

D: .
size: many
J: TRBJ1-6
V: TRBV20-1
DNA: TGCAGTGGGAGGGAAGCCAGCTCCTATAATTCACCCCTCCACTTT
CDR3: CSGREASSYNSPLHF

D: .
size: many
J: TRBJ2-3
V: TRBV9
DNA: TGTGCCAGCAGCGTAACTAGCTGGGGGGATACGCAGTATTTT
CDR3: CASSVTSWGDTQYF

D: TRBD2
size: .
J: TRBJ2-1
V: TRBV11-2
DNA: TGTGCCAGCAGCCTTACTAGCGGGGACTCCTACAATGAGCAGTTCTTC
CDR3: CASSLTSGDSYNEQFF

D: TRBD1
size: .
J: TRBJ1-5
V: TRBV9
DNA: TGTGCCAGCAGCCCCCCGGGACAGGGGGCCTATAGCAATCAGCCCCAGCATTTT
CDR3: CASSPPGQGAYSNQPQHF

D: .
size: .
J: TRBJ2-2
V: TRBV18
DNA: TGTGCCAGCTCACCCGATGAGTGGACCGGGGAGCTGTTTTTT
CDR3: CASSPDEWTGELFF

D: .
size: many
J: TRBJ1-6
V: TRBV19
DNA: TGTGCCAGTAGTATCGGGGGGGTTGATTCACCCCTCCACTTT
CDR3: CASSIGGVDSPLHF

D: .
size: many
J: TRBJ1-3
V: TRBV7-6
DNA: TGTGCCAGCAGCCACACGGACAACTCTGGAAACACCATATATTTT
CDR3: CASSHTDNSGNTIYF

D: TRBD2
size: many
J: TRBJ2-3
V: TRBV2
DNA: TGTGCCAGCAGTAGTCGGTTCGACTTGGCGGGAGGTCGAGATACGCAGTATTTT
CDR3: CASSSRFDLAGGRDTQYF